A selection of T cell receptor beta chains follows, all from one sample in a study of T cell clones after liver transplantation. Only in-frame clones appear in the TCRdb table, and some are missing; sequencing was by immunoSEQ multiplex PCR. Of 9,000 to 10,000 clones in the sample, 72% were seen once. Source: CD8+ T cells from blood, taken at the approximately 16-month timepoint. These receptors were obtained from a human patient who received a liver transplant. The T cells may partly be graft donor cells. The CDR3 runs from the conserved cysteine through the conserved F or W. D genes are given only for firm matches. A row's size may be missing; if present it is once, few, many or a size class.

size	D	length	V	J	CDR3	DNA
medium-sized	TRBD2	16	TRBV19	TRBJ2-3	CASTPLAGGPTDTQYF	TGTGCCAGTACCCCACTAGCGGGGGGCCCCACAGATACGCAGTATTTT
medium-sized	NA	13	TRBV7-9	TRBJ1-5	CASSQGGIPTQHF	TGTGCCAGCAGCCAAGGGGGGATCCCGACCCAGCATTTT
NA	NA	16	TRBV10-3	TRBJ1-5	CAISESWQAVNQPQHF	TGTGCCATCAGTGAGTCATGGCAGGCGGTTAATCAGCCCCAGCATTTT
NA	TRBD2	15	TRBV7-9	TRBJ2-2	CATGEKREDTGELFF	TGTGCCACAGGCGAAAAGCGGGAGGACACCGGGGAGCTGTTTTTT
NA	NA	13	TRBV2	TRBJ2-7	CASSGDVLREQYF	TGTGCCAGCAGCGGGGACGTACTGAGAGAGCAGTACTTC
NA	NA	13	TRBV5-1	TRBJ1-2	CASSSDGNYGYTF	TGCGCCAGCAGCTCGGACGGAAACTATGGCTACACCTTC
medium-sized	TRBD1	16	TRBV5-6	TRBJ2-2	CASSPMDRANTGELFF	TGTGCCAGCAGCCCGATGGACAGGGCGAACACCGGGGAGCTGTTTTTT
NA	NA	12	TRBV7-8	TRBJ2-2	CASSPLGGELFF	TGTGCCAGCAGCCCCCTGGGGGGGGAGCTGTTTTTT
once	TRBD2	15	TRBV2	TRBJ2-3	CASRETSAGTDTQYF	TGTGCCAGCAGGGAGACTAGCGCCGGCACAGATACGCAGTATTTT
NA	NA	15	TRBV27	TRBJ1-5	CASRLWASGNQPQHF	TGTGCCAGCCGACTGTGGGCCTCTGGCAATCAGCCCCAGCATTTT
NA	NA	13	TRBV15	TRBJ1-3	CATASGLENTIYF	TGTGCCACCGCGTCGGGACTGGAAAACACCATATATTTT
NA	TRBD1	13	TRBV28	TRBJ2-1	CASSYTGAIEQFF	TGTGCCAGCAGTTATACAGGGGCCATTGAGCAGTTCTTC
NA	TRBD2	16	TRBV11-2	TRBJ2-2	CASSRAPSGATGELFF	TGTGCCAGCAGCCGCGCCCCTAGCGGGGCGACCGGGGAGCTGTTTTTT
NA	TRBD1	15	TRBV19	TRBJ1-1	CASSTDRGRIAEAFF	TGTGCCAGTAGTACAGACAGGGGGCGAATCGCTGAAGCTTTCTTT
NA	TRBD1	14	TRBV6-1	TRBJ1-1	CASSRTGFASEAFF	TGTGCCAGCAGCCGGACAGGGTTCGCTTCTGAAGCTTTCTTT
NA	NA	15	TRBV19	TRBJ2-1	CASSIRGSSYNEQFF	TGTGCCAGTAGTATAAGAGGGAGCTCCTACAATGAGCAGTTCTTC
once	NA	15	TRBV2	TRBJ2-2	CASSGQTIGTGELFF	TGTGCCAGCAGCGGACAGACTATAGGCACCGGGGAGCTGTTTTTT
NA	NA	15	TRBV1	TRBJ2-5	CTSSPPGPRQETQYF	TGCACCAGCAGCCCCCCCGGACCTCGCCAAGAGACCCAGTACTTC
NA	NA	13	TRBV27	TRBJ1-1	CASSLSGLNEAFF	TGTGCCAGCAGTTTATCGGGGCTCAACGAAGCTTTCTTT
once	NA	13	TRBV5-6	TRBJ1-4	CASSLSLNEKLFF	TGTGCCAGCAGCTTGTCGCTAAATGAAAAACTGTTTTTT
NA	NA	15	TRBV29-1	TRBJ2-2	CSVEDSSKGTGELFF	TGCAGCGTTGAAGACTCCTCGAAAGGAACCGGGGAGCTGTTTTTT
once	NA	12	TRBV6-1	TRBJ2-7	CASSGDNYEQYF	TGTGCCAGCAGTGGGGACAACTACGAGCAGTACTTC
NA	NA	13	TRBV5-4	TRBJ2-5	CASSWGTLETQYF	TGTGCCAGCAGCTGGGGGACCCTTGAGACCCAGTACTTC